This entry lists 28 T cell receptor beta chains sequenced from one sample in a study of blood T cells in healthy people across ages. A second PCR of 7 to 11 cycles used a sample-barcoded 5' primer and a J-beta primer mix. One entry per CDR3 protein, called by TCRdb with MiXCR from the 5' RACE reads. Of 650,000 to 950,000 distinct CDR3 sequences listed, around 42% are singletons. The specimen sequenced was blood. These receptors all stem from a man in his 60s in good health.

This chain uses TRBV5-1 with TRBJ2-4, with a weak D call TRBD1 (6 bases). CDR1 and CDR2 (germline): SGHRS, YFSETQ. The germline V and J ends were trimmed by 1 base and 6 bases, with 8 bases remaining between them. The CDR3 runs to 13 residues. CDR3: CASSLRGGNIQYF. DNA of the CDR3: TGCGCCAGCAGCTTGAGAGGGGGAAACATTCAGTACTTC.

This clonotype was seen only a few times. This rearrangement joins TRBV20-1 to TRBJ1-5; 10 bases match TRBD1. There are 16 residues in the CDR3. V shed 0 bases and J 3 bases; nucleotides not matched to a gene: 5. CDR1 is DFQATT, CDR2 SNEGSKA, per germline (reference sequence). DNA of the CDR3: TGCAGTGCTAGAGAGGACAGGGGGTCCACCAATCAGCCCCAGCATTTT. It encodes CSAREDRGSTNQPQHF.

The chain recombines TRBV7-2 with TRBJ1-4, with 10 bases that match TRBD1. Germline assignment: CDR1 SGHTA and CDR2 FQGNSA. J lost 8 bases, V lost 4 bases, and 7 bases had no gene match. The CDR3 contains 15 residues. CDR3 sequence: CASSYRTGGLEKLFF. The DNA of the CDR3 is TGTGCCAGCAGCTACCGGACAGGGGGTTTGGAAAAACTGTTTTTT.

The table lists this clonotype with many counts. V and J are TRBV20-1 and TRBJ1-2; 8 bases are shared with TRBD1. The CDR3 consists of 16 residues. CDR1 is DFQATT and CDR2 is SNEGSKA in the germline V gene (reference sequence). V shed 4 bases, J shed 4 bases, and the junction held 14 bases outside the gene matches. The CDR3 bases are TGCAGTGCTACTTCAGATGGACAGGGAGATTTCTATGGCTACACCTTC. Its translation: CSATSDGQGDFYGYTF.

This clonotype was observed at least ten times. This chain links TRBV6-6 with TRBJ2-5, with TRBD2 matching 9 bases. V lost 5 bases and J lost 2; bases outside the gene matches: 6. The length of the CDR3 is 15 residues. The germline V gene encodes CDR1 MNHNY and CDR2 SVGAGI (reference sequence). CDR3 sequence (DNA): TGTGCCAGCAGTCGGGAGCGGGGGGCGCAAGAGACCCAGTACTTC. Protein product: CASSRERGAQETQYF.

This clonotype was seen a few times. The chain links TRBV6-6 to TRBJ2-7; D gene uncertain. Near its end, the DNA agrees better with TRBJ2-5, so the J call may be wrong. CDR3 length: 14 amino acids. In germline, CDR1 is MNHNY, CDR2 SVGAGI (reference sequence). DNA of the CDR3: TGTGCCAGCATCGACGCTTTGGGGAAAGAGACCCAGTACTTC. It yields the protein CASIDALGKETQYF.

This clonotype was counted only a few times. The V call is TRBV3-1, the J call TRBJ2-1, with 9 bases that match TRBD2. The germline gives CDR1 LGHDT, CDR2 YNNKEL (reference sequence). J gave up 0 bases and V 1 base, and 4 bases lay outside the gene matches. The CDR3 loop spans 17 amino acids. The CDR3 loop is CASSQVSGGSSYNEQFF. CDR3 nucleotide sequence: TGTGCCAGCAGCCAAGTTAGCGGGGGCAGCTCCTACAATGAGCAGTTCTTC.

CDR3 loop: CASSFFGQGYEQFF. In DNA, the CDR3 is TGTGCCAGCAGCTTCTTCGGACAGGGCTACGAGCAGTTCTTC. The chain combines TRBV7-6 with TRBJ2-1; 8 nucleotides align to TRBD1. The CDR3 extends over 14 amino acids. Germline V gene sequence: CDR1 SGHVS, CDR2 FNYEAQ. The V segment lost 3 bases and the J segment 10 bases; nucleotides outside the gene matches: 8. The variable domain in full, with the rest retrieved from reference TRBV7-6 and TRBJ2-1, is GAGVSQSPRYKVTKRGQDVALRCDPISGHVSLYWYRQALGQGPEFLTYFNYEAQQDKSGLPNDRFSAERPEGSISTLTIQRTEQRDSAMYRCASSFFGQGYEQFFGPGTRLTVL.

This clonotype was detected only a few times. The chain recombines TRBV5-1 with TRBJ1-1; 7 nucleotides match TRBD1. There are 17 residues in the CDR3. The V and J ends lost 1 base and 1 base, in that order; junction bases with no gene match: 10. Germline CDR1 and CDR2: SGHRS and YFSETQ. This CDR3 is CASSLPDRAKTNTEAFF. The CDR3, as DNA: TGCGCCAGCAGCTTGCCTGACAGGGCAAAAACGAACACTGAAGCTTTCTTT.

This clonotype was seen more than once but under ten times. V gene TRBV14 combines with J gene TRBJ2-7; no firm D call. Looked up from germline, CDR1 is SGHDN and CDR2 is FVKESK. The CDR3 length is 15 residues. The V end was cut by 0 bases, the J end by 1 base, with 10 bases between. CDR3 in amino acids: CASSQEPKTSYEQYF. DNA of the CDR3: TGTGCCAGCAGCCAAGAGCCCAAAACATCCTACGAGCAGTACTTC.

This clonotype turned up a few times. The chain uses TRBV11-2 and TRBJ2-1; D may correspond to TRBD1 or TRBD2 (6 bases each). Per the germline V gene, CDR1 is SGHAT and CDR2 is FQNNGV. V was pared by 5 bases and J by 4 bases, with 15 bases between. This CDR3 is built from 15 residues. The CDR3 DNA is TGTGCCAGCAGCGGCTTTAGGGGGGCGTACAATGAGCAGTTCTTC. It encodes CASSGFRGAYNEQFF.

The chain employs TRBV7-9 and TRBJ1-1, with a possible D match to TRBD1 (5 bases). V was cut by 1 base and J by 4 bases, with 10 bases left in between. Germline V gene lookup returns CDR1 SEHNR and CDR2 FQNEAQ (reference sequence). The CDR3 is 14 residues long. The CDR3 sequence is CASSLGTRGTEAFF. In nucleotides, the CDR3 is TGTGCCAGCAGCTTAGGTACGAGGGGCACTGAAGCTTTCTTT.

The chain links TRBV27 to TRBJ1-5; 7 bases fit TRBD1. CDR3 length: 15 amino acids. Germline V gives CDR1 MNHEY, CDR2 SMNVEV (reference sequence). Unmatched junction bases numbered 5, after V lost 6 bases and J lost 0 bases. DNA of the CDR3: TGTGCCAGCAGAGGAGGGACAGTTAGCAATCAGCCCCAGCATTTT. Its translation is CASRGGTVSNQPQHF.

This rearrangement joins TRBV18 to TRBJ1-2; possible D gene TRBD1, 5 bases. CDR3 length equals 16 residues. CDR1 and CDR2 (germline): KGHSH, LQKENI. Trimming stripped 6 bases from V and 2 bases from J, with 19 bases between. The CDR3 protein is CASSRGTRGVNYGYTF. The CDR3 DNA is TGTGCCAGCTCGCGGGGGACGCGGGGCGTCAACTATGGCTACACCTTC.

The rearrangement links TRBV6-1 to TRBJ1-5, with unresolved D. Germline V lookup: CDR1 MNHNS, CDR2 SASEGT. Trimming removed 7 bases from V and 2 bases from J, with 12 bases in between. The CDR3 sequence is 14 residues long. CDR3 loop: CASILSLGNQPQHF. DNA for the CDR3: TGTGCCAGCATTCTAAGTTTGGGCAATCAGCCCCAGCATTTT.

The V and J genes are TRBV29-1 and TRBJ2-4, with no clear D. V was trimmed by 3 bases and J by 0 bases, leaving 6 bases between them. CDR3 length: 13 residues. The germline V gene has CDR1 SQVTM and CDR2 ANQGSEA. The DNA of the CDR3 is TGCAGCGTTGATACCCTAGCCAAAAACATTCAGTACTTC. Its translation is CSVDTLAKNIQYF. Full variable domain (outside the CDR3, taken from reference TRBV29-1 and TRBJ2-4): SAVISQKPSRDICQRGTSLTIQCQVDSQVTMMFWYRQQPGQSLTLIATANQGSEATYESGFVIDKFPISRPNLTFSTLTVSNMSPEDSSIYLCSVDTLAKNIQYFGAGTRLSVL.

The chain has TRBV7-9 and TRBJ2-6; 9 bases fit TRBD1. V shed 1 base, J shed 2 bases, and the junction held 3 bases outside the gene matches. CDR1 is SEHNR, CDR2 FQNEAQ, per germline (reference sequence). The CDR3 spans 17 residues. The CDR3 is CASSLERQGAGANVLTF. The CDR3 DNA reads as TGTGCCAGCAGCTTAGAGAGACAGGGGGCTGGGGCCAACGTCCTGACTTTC.

This clonotype occurred a few times. V usage is TRBV15 and J usage is TRBJ1-2; D remains ambiguous. Trimming removed 0 bases at V and 2 bases at J, with 10 bases between. CDR3 length: 15 amino acids. Germline CDR1 is LNHNV and CDR2 is YYDKDF (reference sequence). The CDR3 here is CATSRDRARNYGYTF. CDR3 DNA sequence: TGTGCCACCAGCAGAGATCGGGCCCGGAACTATGGCTACACCTTC.

There are a few counts of this clonotype. V usage is TRBV20-1 and J usage is TRBJ2-5; 9 nucleotides line up with TRBD2. Germline assignment: CDR1 DFQATT and CDR2 SNEGSKA (reference sequence). Trimming at V came to 3 bases and at J to 0 bases, leaving 5 bases not matched to a gene. The length of the CDR3 is 15 residues. The CDR3 here is CSASGLAGNQETQYF. The CDR3 DNA reads TGCAGTGCTAGCGGGCTAGCGGGGAACCAAGAGACCCAGTACTTC.

V usage is TRBV4-1 and J usage is TRBJ1-2, with 7 positions matching TRBD1. CDR1 and CDR2 (germline): MGHRA, YSYEKL. There are 14 residues in the CDR3. This CDR3 reads CASSPGTDRYGYTF. The DNA for the CDR3 is TGCGCGAGTAGCCCGGGGACAGACCGCTATGGCTACACCTTC.

The gene calls are TRBV20-1 and TRBJ2-6; D is undetermined. The CDR3 is 14 residues long. Germline assignment: CDR1 DFQATT and CDR2 SNEGSKA (reference sequence). Trimming took 4 bases from V and 11 from J, leaving 18 bases between them. CDR3 residues: CSANSQGFPDVLTF. The CDR3 DNA sequence: TGCAGTGCTAACAGCCAAGGCTTTCCAGACGTCCTGACTTTC.

CDR3 protein: CASSLVYASGGYGTDTQYF. The CDR3, as DNA: TGTGCCAGCAGCTTAGTGTACGCTAGCGGGGGTTACGGCACAGATACGCAGTATTTT. This chain links TRBV7-9 with TRBJ2-3, with 10 positions matching TRBD2. Germline CDR1 and CDR2: SEHNR and FQNEAQ (reference sequence). J gave up 1 base and V 1 base, and 11 bases lay outside the gene matches. CDR3 length equals 19 residues.

This clonotype was detected a few times. The chain links TRBV20-1 to TRBJ2-3; possible D gene TRBD1, 5 bases. CDR3 length: 13 residues. The germline gives CDR1 DFQATT, CDR2 SNEGSKA (reference sequence). Trimming stripped 4 bases from V and 0 bases from J, with 8 bases between. The CDR3 nucleotides read TGCAGTGCTAAGACAGTTAGCACAGATACGCAGTATTTT. Its protein is CSAKTVSTDTQYF.

This sequence joins TRBV7-2 and TRBJ2-5, with no clear D. The V end was cut by 3 bases, the J end by 0 bases, with 14 bases between. The CDR3 extends over 16 amino acids. CDR1 is SGHTA, CDR2 FQGNSA, per germline. The CDR3: CASSLALFRYQETQYF. CDR3 nucleotides: TGTGCCAGCAGCTTGGCCCTGTTCAGGTACCAAGAGACCCAGTACTTC.

J is TRBJ2-3 and V is TRBV20-1; 7 nucleotides align to TRBD2. The CDR3 is 15 residues long. The junction had 7 bases not matched to a gene; V was cut back by 2 bases and J by 2 bases. In germline, CDR1 is DFQATT, CDR2 SNEGSKA (reference sequence). The CDR3 is CSARRKAGPTDTQYF. The DNA for the CDR3 is TGCAGTGCTAGAAGAAAAGCGGGACCCACAGATACGCAGTATTTT.

V gene TRBV3-1 combines with J gene TRBJ2-5, with a tentative D call TRBD1 (6 bases). Germline V gene lookup returns CDR1 LGHDT and CDR2 YNNKEL (reference sequence). The CDR3 contains 13 residues. V gave up 6 bases and J gave up 2 bases, with 10 bases separating them. As DNA, the CDR3 is TGTGCCAGCAGGATTGGACAGCAAGAGACCCAGTACTTC. This codes for CASRIGQQETQYF.

This clonotype was recorded at least ten times. V gene TRBV20-1 combines with J gene TRBJ2-3; D is perhaps TRBD2 (5 bases). The V and J ends lost 1 base and 0 bases respectively, with 11 bases between them. The CDR3 has 15 amino acids. Germline CDR1 reads DFQATT; CDR2 reads SNEGSKA (reference sequence). CDR3 in DNA: TGCAGTGCTAGAGGACGGAGGACTAGCACAGATACGCAGTATTTT. This codes for CSARGRRTSTDTQYF.

Only a few counts were recorded for this clonotype. The J gene is TRBJ1-2, the V gene TRBV29-1; the match to TRBD1 covers 9 bases. The V and J ends lost 7 bases and 8 bases, in that order; junction bases with no gene match: 8. CDR3 length: 12 residues. Germline values: CDR1 SQVTM, CDR2 ANQGSEA. The CDR3 protein is CSAGQGMVGYTF. The CDR3 DNA reads as TGCAGCGCTGGACAGGGGATGGTGGGCTACACCTTC.